The 32 T cell receptor beta chains listed next were all sequenced from one sample in a study of OX40 agonist ivuxolimab in advanced cancers. TCRdb's table, derived via immunoSEQ multiplex PCR, lists solely in-frame clones and lacks some. The profile shows over 35,000 clones, 60% to 80% of them singletons. This material consisted of CD4+ or CD8+ T cells sorted from blood, taken in a trial of the OX40 agonist ivuxolimab. These TCRs come from an adult with an advanced solid tumor such as melanoma, head and neck, liver or kidney cancer.

The rearrangement links TRBV9 to TRBJ2-3, with D possibly matching TRBD1 (6 bases). Germline V gene data show CDR1 as SGDLS and CDR2 as YYNGEE. This CDR3 has 19 amino acids. V was clipped by 3 bases and J by 3 bases, with 26 bases between them. The CDR3 spells CASSALNRAGRGRTDTQYF. The CDR3 DNA reads TGTGCCAGCAGCGCCCTGAACCGGGCCGGCAGGGGAAGGACAGATACGCAGTATTTT.

CDR3 region: CASRDRVPDTQYF. CDR3 coding DNA: TGTGCCAGCAGGGACCGGGTACCAGATACGCAGTATTTT. The rearrangement joins TRBV2 to TRBJ2-3; no firm D call. Trimming left V 6 bases short and J 4 bases short, with 11 bases between. The CDR3 runs to 13 residues. Germline CDR1 is SNHLY and CDR2 is FYNNEI.

This clone showed up just a few times. This rearrangement joins TRBV6-1 to TRBJ1-6; D is unclear. Germline CDR1 and CDR2: MNHNS and SASEGT. The CDR3 has 11 amino acids. The V end was cut by 7 bases, the J end by 9 bases, with 7 bases between. CDR3 residues: CASTEGSPLHF. CDR3 DNA sequence: TGTGCCAGCACTGAGGGTTCACCCCTCCACTTT.

The gene calls are TRBV5-1 and TRBJ2-5; 9 bases align to TRBD1. Germline lookup yields CDR1 SGHRS and CDR2 YFSETQ. V shed 6 bases and J 1 base; nucleotides not matched to a gene: 4. The CDR3 length is 14 residues. CDR3 coding DNA: TGCGCCAGCAAGAAGGGACAGGGCCAAGAGACCCAGTACTTC. It codes for CASKKGQGQETQYF.

The chain is built from TRBV10-3 and TRBJ2-6; possible D gene TRBD1, 5 bases. The CDR3 contains 15 residues. Germline V gene sequence: CDR1 ENHRY, CDR2 SYGVKD. The V end lost 6 bases, the J end lost 0 bases, and 9 bases lay between the germline ends. The CDR3 region has the DNA TGTGCCATCAGGGACACCCTCTCTGGGGCCAACGTCCTGACTTTC. Protein product: CAIRDTLSGANVLTF.

The chain joins TRBV10-1 to TRBJ1-1; TRBD1 might be the D (6 bases). This CDR3 region has 13 residues. The germline gives CDR1 WNHNN, CDR2 SYGVQD (reference sequence). Trimming stripped 5 bases from V and 12 bases from J, with 19 bases between. CDR3 nucleotide sequence: TGCGCCAGCAGTCCCGGAGGGGGGAGTCGAACTTTCTTT. It specifies CASSPGGGSRTFF.

In its sample, this clone was seen a few times. The V and J genes are TRBV6-1 and TRBJ2-7; D is uncertain. V lost 1 base and J 3 bases, leaving 10 bases between the germline ends. Germline CDR1 and CDR2: MNHNS and SASEGT. This CDR3 contains 14 residues. CDR3 sequence reads: CASSEVLAHYEQYV. The DNA of the CDR3 is TGTGCCAGCAGTGAAGTTCTCGCGCACTACGAGCAGTACGTC.

The rearrangement uses TRBV7-8 and TRBJ2-2, with D perhaps matching TRBD2 (5 bases). Trimming removed 9 bases at V and 4 bases at J, with 9 bases between. Germline lookup yields CDR1 SGHVS and CDR2 FQNEAQ. The CDR3 contains 12 residues. The CDR3 DNA reads TGTGCCAGTAGGAGGATCACCGGGGAGCTGTTTTTT. Protein: CASRRITGELFF.

The chain joins TRBV9 to TRBJ1-1, with D possibly matching TRBD1 (5 bases). Trimming pared 4 bases from V and 6 bases from J, leaving 16 bases between. CDR3 size: 14 residues. The germline gives CDR1 SGDLS, CDR2 YYNGEE. CDR3 sequence: CASSNPGLEAEAFF. CDR3 nucleotides: TGTGCCAGCAGCAATCCGGGACTGGAGGCTGAAGCTTTCTTT.

The chain joins TRBV9 to TRBJ1-2, with a tentative D call TRBD1 (6 bases). From germline, CDR1 is SGDLS and CDR2 YYNGEE. V lost 0 bases to trimming and J lost 8 bases, with 17 bases between them. The CDR3 is made up of 15 amino acids. The CDR3 nucleotides read TGTGCCAGCAGCGTAGCCCCGGGAGGGGGTGAGGGCTACACCTTC. Its protein is CASSVAPGGGEGYTF.

The chain links TRBV18 to TRBJ2-7; D not certain. Germline V lookup: CDR1 KGHSH, CDR2 LQKENI. With 5 bases removed from V and 0 bases from J, the gap between germline ends came to 8 bases. This CDR3 comprises 13 residues. This CDR3 reads CASSKDGSYEQYV. CDR3 in DNA: TGTGCCAGCTCAAAGGACGGCTCCTACGAGCAGTACGTC.

The genes are TRBV9 and TRBJ2-6, with 8 bases lining up with TRBD2. The CDR3 runs to 18 residues. The junction had 8 bases not matched to a gene; V was cut back by 0 bases and J by 3 bases. Germline V gene lookup returns CDR1 SGDLS and CDR2 YYNGEE. The DNA of the CDR3 is TGTGCCAGCAGCGTAGAGCCGGGGGGGCCATATGGGGCCAACGTCCTGACTTTC. It yields the protein CASSVEPGGPYGANVLTF.

This clone was observed a single time. The gene calls are TRBV10-3 and TRBJ1-2; 7 bases match TRBD1. Losses at the gene ends were 4 bases for V and 4 bases for J; bases not matched to a gene: 9. The CDR3 spans 15 residues. Per germline, CDR1 ENHRY and CDR2 SYGVKD. The CDR3 nucleotides read TGTGCCATCAGTGGGGAGACAGGGTTGACCTATGGCTACACCTTC. Residues: CAISGETGLTYGYTF.

The chain is built from TRBV7-2 and TRBJ2-5, with 9 bases matching TRBD1. V lost 5 bases and J lost 6; bases outside the gene matches: 4. The CDR3 has 13 amino acids. Per germline, CDR1 SGHTA and CDR2 FQGNSA. CDR3 in amino acids: CASSPGQGQTQYF. The CDR3 nucleotides are TGTGCCAGCAGCCCCGGACAGGGGCAGACCCAGTACTTC. Drawing the rest from reference TRBV7-2 and TRBJ2-5, the complete variable domain is GAGVSQSPSNKVTEKGKDVELRCDPISGHTALYWYRQSLGQGLEFLIYFQGNSAPDKSGLPSDRFSAERTGGSVSTLTIQRTQQEDSAVYLCASSPGQGQTQYFGPGTRLLVL.

V and J are TRBV4-2 and TRBJ1-5, with D tentatively TRBD1 (6 bases). Trimming pared 4 bases from V and 0 bases from J, leaving 13 bases between. Germline V lookup: CDR1 LGHNA, CDR2 YNFKEQ. The CDR3 consists of 16 residues. DNA for the CDR3: TGTGCCAGCAGCCTAGGGGGGGGAAATAGCAATCAGCCCCAGCATTTT. It encodes CASSLGGGNSNQPQHF.

J is TRBJ2-7 and V is TRBV18, with 7 bases aligning to TRBD1. Looked up from germline, CDR1 is KGHSH and CDR2 is LQKENI. J lost 4 bases, V lost 4 bases, and 4 bases had no gene match. The CDR3 extends over 13 amino acids. The CDR3 protein is CASSRQGRYEQYV. The DNA for the CDR3 is TGTGCCAGCTCACGACAGGGAAGGTACGAGCAGTACGTC.

The genes are TRBV4-1 and TRBJ1-2, with 7 nucleotides matching TRBD1. Trimming took 3 bases from V and 6 from J; bases not matched to a gene: 4. The CDR3 contains 13 residues. The V gene's germline CDR1 is MGHRA and CDR2 YSYEKL. The CDR3 loop reads CASSHSGQDGYTF. CDR3 nucleotide sequence: TGCGCCAGCAGCCACTCCGGACAGGATGGCTACACCTTC.

The rearrangement links TRBV6-5 to TRBJ2-5; the D is unclear. Germline V CDR1 and CDR2: MNHEY, SVGAGI. Trimming took 2 bases from V and 5 from J, leaving 15 bases between them. The CDR3 has 15 residues. DNA of the CDR3: TGTGCCAGCAGTTACAACTTGGGAACGGTCGAGACCCAGTACTTC. Translating gives CASSYNLGTVETQYF.

The chain is built from TRBV6-5 and TRBJ1-1; D possibly corresponds to TRBD1 (5 bases). The CDR3 consists of 11 residues. Trimming stripped 6 bases from V and 3 bases from J, with 5 bases between. Germline CDR1 MNHEY, CDR2 SVGAGI. CDR3 bases: TGTGCCAGCAGACAGGACACTGAAGCTTTCTTT. Residues: CASRQDTEAFF.

The chain recombines TRBV4-1 with TRBJ2-3, with D maybe TRBD2 (6 bases). The V gene lost 2 bases and the J gene lost 5 bases, with 11 bases spanning the gap. Germline CDR1 reads MGHRA; CDR2 reads YSYEKL. The CDR3 has 14 residues. In DNA form, the CDR3 reads TGCGCCAGCAGCCAAAACCCAGCGGGAGATACGCAGTATTTT. This sequence encodes CASSQNPAGDTQYF.

This rearrangement joins TRBV19 to TRBJ2-5; D is uncertain. Between the trimmed V and J ends, which lost 3 bases and 2 bases, there was a span of 7 bases. This CDR3 is 13 amino acids long. In germline, CDR1 is LNHDA, CDR2 SQIVND (reference sequence). DNA for the CDR3: TGTGCCAGTAGTATGTCCCAGCAAGAGACCCAGTACTTC. It yields the protein CASSMSQQETQYF. Variable domain in full (rest from reference TRBV19 and TRBJ2-5): DGGITQSPKYLFRKEGQNVTLSCEQNLNHDAMYWYRQDPGQGLRLIYYSQIVNDFQKGDIAEGYSVSREKKESFPLTVTSAQKNPTAFYLCASSMSQQETQYFGPGTRLLVL.

This rearrangement joins TRBV21-1 to TRBJ2-1. TRBV21-1 is termed a pseudogene. This CDR3 has 13 residues. CDR3 coding DNA: TGTGCCAGCAGCAAATTCGAAATCAATGAGCAGTTCTTC. Its translation is CASSKFEINEQFF.

The CDR3 spells CASSYRGSGNQPQHF. For the CDR3, the DNA is TGTGCCAGCAGTTATAGGGGTTCGGGCAATCAGCCCCAGCATTTT. V usage is TRBV6-5 and J usage is TRBJ1-5; TRBD1 might be the D (5 bases). Germline CDR1 reads MNHEY; CDR2 reads SVGAGI. Trimming took off 3 bases at V and 2 bases at J, with 11 bases between the two ends. The CDR3 covers 15 residues.

The V gene is TRBV30, the J gene TRBJ1-3; D gene unclear. The CDR3 consists of 16 residues. V lost 0 bases and J lost 0, with 12 bases in between. Germline-derived CDR1 and CDR2 are GTSNPN and SVGIG (reference sequence). CDR3 sequence: CAWSVQQRYSGNTIYF. CDR3 coding DNA: TGTGCCTGGAGTGTACAGCAGCGTTACTCTGGAAACACCATATATTTT. The whole variable domain, remainder taken from reference TRBV30 and TRBJ1-3, is SQTIHQWPATLVQPVGSPLSLECTVEGTSNPNLYWYRQAAGRGLQLLFYSVGIGQISSEVPQNLSASRPQDRQFILSSKKLLLSDSGFYLCAWSVQQRYSGNTIYFGEGSWLTVV.

The chain uses TRBV6-5 and TRBJ2-7, with TRBD1 as a possible D gene (5 bases). CDR3 length: 15 amino acids. CDR1 is MNHEY, CDR2 SVGAGI, per germline. The V gene lost 7 bases and the J gene lost 5 bases, with 21 bases spanning the gap. CDR3 bases: TGTGCCAGCACCGACGCGAGGACATTGTTCAACGAGCAGTACTTC. This codes for CASTDARTLFNEQYF.

This clone was detected a few times. The rearrangement joins TRBV4-1 to TRBJ2-1; a possible D gene is TRBD2 (5 bases). The CDR3 runs 14 residues. The germline CDR1 and CDR2 sequences are MGHRA and YSYEKL. V lost 1 base to trimming and J lost 5 bases, with 9 bases between them. The CDR3 DNA sequence: TGCGCCAGCAGCCAAGTCGGGATTGACAATGAGCAGTTCTTC. It yields the protein CASSQVGIDNEQFF.

There are a few counts of this clone. The chain uses TRBV30 and TRBJ2-4; 7 nucleotides line up with TRBD1. The CDR3 has 15 amino acids. Unmatched junction bases numbered 8, after V lost 3 bases and J lost 3 bases. Per germline, CDR1 GTSNPN and CDR2 SVGIG (reference sequence). The CDR3 region has the DNA TGTGCCTGGAGCCCCCCGACAGGGATCAAAAACATTCAGTACTTC. It specifies CAWSPPTGIKNIQYF.

This clone occurred a few times. V is TRBV18 and J is TRBJ2-7; unclear D gene. The CDR3 contains 15 residues. Germline values: CDR1 KGHSH, CDR2 LQKENI. Trimming took off 3 bases at V and 2 bases at J, with 14 bases between the two ends. CDR3 loop: CASSPVPTPTYEQYF. For the CDR3, the DNA is TGTGCCAGCTCACCCGTACCGACACCCACCTACGAGCAGTACTTC.

V and J are TRBV2 and TRBJ1-2; TRBD1 matches at 12 bases. V lost 3 bases to trimming and J lost 6 bases; unmatched junction nucleotides: 2. Germline loops: CDR1 SNHLY, CDR2 FYNNEI. The CDR3 runs 14 residues. DNA of the CDR3: TGTGCCAGCAGTGAGGGACAGGGGGCTAATGGCTACACCTTC. This translates into CASSEGQGANGYTF.

The rearrangement joins TRBV19 to TRBJ1-2, with a weak D call TRBD1 (6 bases). V shed 5 bases and J shed 4 bases, with 11 bases lying between them. Germline CDR1 and CDR2: LNHDA and SQIVND (reference sequence). The CDR3 totals 13 residues. The CDR3 nucleotides read TGTGCCAGTAGTGGGGGCGCGGGCTATGGCTACACCTTC. This sequence encodes CASSGGAGYGYTF.

Only a few counts were recorded for this clone. The chain uses TRBV28 and TRBJ1-5; D gene ambiguous. The V end lost 6 bases, the J end lost 4 bases, and 10 bases lay between the germline ends. This CDR3 has 13 residues. Germline V gene lookup returns CDR1 MDHEN and CDR2 SYDVKM. The CDR3 DNA follows: TGTGCCAGCAGATACGGATGGAATCAGCCCCAGCATTTT. This translates into CASRYGWNQPQHF.

This rearrangement joins TRBV2 to TRBJ1-2, with TRBD1 identical over 7 bases. Trimming at V came to 3 bases and at J to 7 bases, leaving 8 bases not matched to a gene. The V gene's germline CDR1 is SNHLY and CDR2 FYNNEI. This CDR3 comprises 14 residues. In DNA, the CDR3 is TGTGCCAGCAGTGAGCGAGGGGGCCGCGCTGGCTACACCTTC. Encoded protein: CASSERGGRAGYTF.